The present TCR beta chain was sequenced within a study of technical replicates of blood from several donors. Here immunoSEQ multiplex PCR was the method, and the copy in TCRdb shows in-frame clones only, minus some. This table has about 88,000 clones, around 95% appearing once. This CDR3 is built from 14 residues. Germline CDR1 MNHNY, CDR2 SVGAGI (reference sequence). Trimming took 2 bases from V and 3 from J; bases not matched to a gene: 2. The receptor was derived from a human donor in good health. The J gene is TRBJ2-7, the V gene TRBV6-6; 9 nucleotides match TRBD2. Input material: T cells isolated from PBMCs. CDR3 in DNA: TGTGCCAGCAGTTACGGGACTAGCTACTACGAGCAGTACTTC. Translation: CASSYGTSYYEQYF.